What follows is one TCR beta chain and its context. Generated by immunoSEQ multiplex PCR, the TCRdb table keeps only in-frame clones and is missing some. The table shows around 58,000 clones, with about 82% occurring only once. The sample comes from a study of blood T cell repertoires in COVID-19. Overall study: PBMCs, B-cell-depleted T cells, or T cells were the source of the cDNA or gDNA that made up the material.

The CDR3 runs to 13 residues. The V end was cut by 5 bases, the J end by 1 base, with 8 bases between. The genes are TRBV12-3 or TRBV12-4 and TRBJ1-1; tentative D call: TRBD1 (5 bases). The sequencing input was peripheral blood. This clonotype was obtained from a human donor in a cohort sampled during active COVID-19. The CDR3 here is CASSTGGNTEAFF. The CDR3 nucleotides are TGTGCCAGCAGTACAGGTGGGAACACTGAAGCTTTCTTT.